This T cell receptor (beta chain) was obtained from a study of beta chain features in type 1 diabetes. Per germline, CDR1 LNHDA and CDR2 SQIVND (reference sequence). Between the trimmed V and J ends, which lost 7 bases and 0 bases, there was a span of 14 bases. The CDR3 contains 15 residues. The study reverse transcribed the entire isolated RNA, so it sequenced expressed TCRB transcripts. The data were produced by immunoSEQ multiplex PCR, yet TCRdb's version contains in-frame clones alone and is incomplete. The table includes roughly 350,000 clones, 11% detected once. The receptor was derived from a woman between 25 and 40 years old in good health. The V gene is TRBV19, the J gene TRBJ2-3; perhaps TRBD2 as D (6 bases). The sequencing sample was made of naive CD4+ T cells from blood. The CDR3 DNA follows: TGTGCCAGTACGTTGGCAGGGACTAGCACAGATACGCAGTATTTT. This sequence encodes CASTLAGTSTDTQYF.